The source of this TCR beta chain is a study of OX40 agonist ivuxolimab in advanced cancers. Study-wide context: Ivuxolimab, an agonistic anti-OX40 (CD134) antibody, was given to patients. A partial response was reached by three patients: one with hepatocellular carcinoma and two with cutaneous melanoma. Study results and caveats: Patients who responded partially at 0.1-3.0 mg/kg showed clonal expansion ranking among the lowest.

The germline CDR1 and CDR2 sequences are MNHEY and SVGAGI. V was clipped by 0 bases and J by 4 bases, with 16 bases between them. The length of the CDR3 is 16 residues. Notes on this clone: Its antigen is currently unknown.

Using immunoSEQ multiplex PCR, the repertoire was profiled, and TCRdb retains in-frame clones only, with some absent. Here the sample spans 60,000 to 80,000 clones, around 90% being singletons. With autoimmune disease history or systemic immunosuppression, patients were excluded. The clonotype was recovered from an adult with an advanced solid tumor such as melanoma, head and neck, liver or kidney cancer. The chain is built from TRBV6-5 and TRBJ2-7; the D gene is possibly TRBD2 (6 bases). This sample comprised CD4+ or CD8+ T cells sorted from blood, obtained in a trial of the OX40 agonist ivuxolimab. The CDR3 reads CASSYSAPYGGYEQYF. The CDR3 DNA reads TGTGCCAGCAGTTACTCTGCCCCGTATGGAGGGTACGAGCAGTACTTC.